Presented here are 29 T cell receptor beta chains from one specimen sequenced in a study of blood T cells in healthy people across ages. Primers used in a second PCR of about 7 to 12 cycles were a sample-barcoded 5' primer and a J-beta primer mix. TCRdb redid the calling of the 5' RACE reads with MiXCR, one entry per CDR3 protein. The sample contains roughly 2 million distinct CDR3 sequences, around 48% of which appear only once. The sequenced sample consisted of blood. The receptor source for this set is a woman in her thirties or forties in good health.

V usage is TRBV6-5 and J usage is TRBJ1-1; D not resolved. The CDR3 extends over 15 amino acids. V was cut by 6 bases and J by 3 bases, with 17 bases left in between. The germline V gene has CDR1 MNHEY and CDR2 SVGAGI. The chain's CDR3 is CASSNNSGGDTEAFF. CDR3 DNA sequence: TGTGCCAGCAGCAACAACAGTGGAGGCGACACTGAAGCTTTCTTT.

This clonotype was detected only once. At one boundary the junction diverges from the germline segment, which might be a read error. CDR3 loop: CASCVALANYGYTF. The CDR3 region has the DNA TGTGCCAGCTGCGTAGCTCTGGCTAACTATGGCTACACCTTC. The V and J genes are TRBV9 and TRBJ1-2; no definite D call. The CDR3 consists of 14 residues. The V gene's germline CDR1 is SGDLS and CDR2 YYNGEE.

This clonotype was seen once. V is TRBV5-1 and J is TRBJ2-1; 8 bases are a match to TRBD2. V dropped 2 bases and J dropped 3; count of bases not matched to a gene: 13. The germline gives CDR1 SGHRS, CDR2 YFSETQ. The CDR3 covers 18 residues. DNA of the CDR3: TGCGCCAGCAGCTTTGGCCATCTAGCGGGCGGACACTACAATGAGCAGTTCTTC. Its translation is CASSFGHLAGGHYNEQFF. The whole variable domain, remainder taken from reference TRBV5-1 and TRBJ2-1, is KAGVTQTPRYLIKTRGQQVTLSCSPISGHRSVSWYQQTPGQGLQFLFEYFSETQRNKGNFPGRFSGRQFSNSRSEMNVSTLELGDSALYLCASSFGHLAGGHYNEQFFGPGTRLTVL.

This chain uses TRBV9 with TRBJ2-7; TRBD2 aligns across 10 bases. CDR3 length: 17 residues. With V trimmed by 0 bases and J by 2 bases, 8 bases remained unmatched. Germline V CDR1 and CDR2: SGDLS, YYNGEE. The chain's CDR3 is CASSVGVSGGPPYEQYF. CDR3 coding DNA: TGTGCCAGCAGCGTAGGGGTTAGCGGGGGGCCCCCCTACGAGCAGTACTTC.

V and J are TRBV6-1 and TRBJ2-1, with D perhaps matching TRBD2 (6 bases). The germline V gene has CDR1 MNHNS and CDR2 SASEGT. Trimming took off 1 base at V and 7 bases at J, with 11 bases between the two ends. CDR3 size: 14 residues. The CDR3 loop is CASSEVRGRNEQFF. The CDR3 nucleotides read TGTGCCAGCAGTGAAGTTCGGGGGAGGAATGAGCAGTTCTTC.

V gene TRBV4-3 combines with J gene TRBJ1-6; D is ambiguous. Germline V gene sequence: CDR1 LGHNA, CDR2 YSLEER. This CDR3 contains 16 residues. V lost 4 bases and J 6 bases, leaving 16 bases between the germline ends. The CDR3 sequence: CASSLGPPEGNSPLHF. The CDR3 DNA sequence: TGCGCCAGCAGCCTTGGACCGCCCGAGGGTAATTCACCCCTCCACTTT.

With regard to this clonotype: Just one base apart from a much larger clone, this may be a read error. The CDR3 nucleotides are TGCGCCAGCGGACCATCGGGCGCCCTAGGCTACACCTTC. As protein: CASGPSGALGYTF. The chain has TRBV5-1 and TRBJ1-2, with unresolved D. The CDR3 consists of 13 residues. V gave up 7 bases and J gave up 8 bases, with 18 bases separating them. The germline V gene has CDR1 SGHRS and CDR2 YFSETQ.

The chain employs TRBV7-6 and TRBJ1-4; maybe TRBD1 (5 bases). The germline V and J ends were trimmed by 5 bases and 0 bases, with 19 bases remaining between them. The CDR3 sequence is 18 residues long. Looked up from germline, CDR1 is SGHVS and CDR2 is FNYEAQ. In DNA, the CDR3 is TGTGCCAGCAGCCCATCACCGGGGTACAGGTCAACTAATGAAAAACTGTTTTTT. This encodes CASSPSPGYRSTNEKLFF.

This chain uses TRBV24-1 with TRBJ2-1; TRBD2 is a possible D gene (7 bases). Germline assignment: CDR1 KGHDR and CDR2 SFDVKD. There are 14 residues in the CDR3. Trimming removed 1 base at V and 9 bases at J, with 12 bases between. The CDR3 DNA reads TGTGCCACCAGTGATTTCCGTCGGGGGGCTGAGCAGTTCTTC. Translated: CATSDFRRGAEQFF.

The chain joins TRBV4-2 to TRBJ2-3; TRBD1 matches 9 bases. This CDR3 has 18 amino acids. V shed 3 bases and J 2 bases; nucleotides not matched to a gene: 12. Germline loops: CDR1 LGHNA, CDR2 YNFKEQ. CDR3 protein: CASSQEPWTGAYTDTQYF. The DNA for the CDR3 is TGTGCCAGCAGCCAGGAACCTTGGACAGGGGCATACACAGATACGCAGTATTTT.

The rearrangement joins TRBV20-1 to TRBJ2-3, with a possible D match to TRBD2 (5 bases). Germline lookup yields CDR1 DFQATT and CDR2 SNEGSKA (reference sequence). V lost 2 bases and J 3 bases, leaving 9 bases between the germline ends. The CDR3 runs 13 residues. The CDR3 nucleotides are TGCAGTGCTAGAAGTGAGGGAACAGATACGCAGTATTTT. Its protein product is CSARSEGTDTQYF.

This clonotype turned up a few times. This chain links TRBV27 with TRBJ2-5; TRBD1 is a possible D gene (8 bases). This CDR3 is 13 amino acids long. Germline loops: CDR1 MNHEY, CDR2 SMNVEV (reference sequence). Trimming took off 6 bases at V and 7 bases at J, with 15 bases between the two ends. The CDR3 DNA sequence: TGTGCCAGCAGCGTAACAGGGGGGGGGACCCAGTACTTC. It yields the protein CASSVTGGGTQYF.

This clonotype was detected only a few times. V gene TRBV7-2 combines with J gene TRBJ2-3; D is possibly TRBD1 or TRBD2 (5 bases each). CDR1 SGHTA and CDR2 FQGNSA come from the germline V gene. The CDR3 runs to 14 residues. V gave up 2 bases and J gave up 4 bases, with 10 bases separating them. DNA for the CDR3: TGTGCCAGCAGCTTACGGGGCGCTGCAGATACGCAGTATTTT. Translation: CASSLRGAADTQYF. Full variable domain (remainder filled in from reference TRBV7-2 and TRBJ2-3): GAGVSQSPSNKVTEKGKDVELRCDPISGHTALYWYRQSLGQGLEFLIYFQGNSAPDKSGLPSDRFSAERTGGSVSTLTIQRTQQEDSAVYLCASSLRGAADTQYFGPGTRLTVL.

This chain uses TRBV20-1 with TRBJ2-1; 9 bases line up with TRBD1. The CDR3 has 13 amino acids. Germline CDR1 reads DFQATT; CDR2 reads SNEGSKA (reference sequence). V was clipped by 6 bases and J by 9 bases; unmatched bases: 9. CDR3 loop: CSAPGQGSGEQFF. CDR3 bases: TGCAGTGCCCCCGGACAGGGGAGCGGTGAGCAGTTCTTC.

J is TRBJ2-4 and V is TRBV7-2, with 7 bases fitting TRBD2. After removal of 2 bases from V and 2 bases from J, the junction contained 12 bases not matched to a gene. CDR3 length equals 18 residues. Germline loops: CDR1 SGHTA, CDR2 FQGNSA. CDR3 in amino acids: CASSLWANGGRTKNIQYF. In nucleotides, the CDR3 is TGTGCCAGCAGCTTATGGGCTAACGGGGGGAGGACCAAAAACATTCAGTACTTC.

The DNA of the CDR3 is TGCAGTGCTAGAGTGTCAGGGAGGTACAATCAGCCCCAGCATTTT. Amino acids: CSARVSGRYNQPQHF. The V and J genes are TRBV20-1 and TRBJ1-5; tentatively, D is TRBD1 (5 bases). This CDR3 contains 15 residues. The V end lost 1 base, the J end lost 3 bases, and 13 bases lay between the germline ends. Germline V lookup: CDR1 DFQATT, CDR2 SNEGSKA (reference sequence).

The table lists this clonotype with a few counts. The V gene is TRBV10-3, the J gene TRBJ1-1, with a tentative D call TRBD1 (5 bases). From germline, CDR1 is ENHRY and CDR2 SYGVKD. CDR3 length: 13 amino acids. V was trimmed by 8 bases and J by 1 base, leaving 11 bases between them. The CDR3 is CAIRLGGNTEAFF. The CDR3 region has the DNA TGTGCCATCCGCCTCGGGGGGAACACTGAAGCTTTCTTT.

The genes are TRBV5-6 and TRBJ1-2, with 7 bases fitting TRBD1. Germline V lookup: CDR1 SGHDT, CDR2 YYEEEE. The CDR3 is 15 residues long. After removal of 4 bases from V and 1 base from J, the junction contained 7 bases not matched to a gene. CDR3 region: CASSRRGIINYGYTF. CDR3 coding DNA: TGTGCCAGCAGCCGCAGGGGGATAATTAACTATGGCTACACCTTC.

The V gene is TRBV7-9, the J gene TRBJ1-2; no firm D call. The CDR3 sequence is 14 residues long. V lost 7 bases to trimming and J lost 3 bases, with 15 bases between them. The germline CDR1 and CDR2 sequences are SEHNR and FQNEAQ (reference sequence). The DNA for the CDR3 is TGTGCCAGCACCCTGGCTCCTGGCTACTATGGCTACACCTTC. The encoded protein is CASTLAPGYYGYTF.

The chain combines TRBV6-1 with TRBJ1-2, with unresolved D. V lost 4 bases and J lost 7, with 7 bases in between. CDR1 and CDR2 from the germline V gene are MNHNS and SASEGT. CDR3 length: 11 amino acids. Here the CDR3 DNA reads TGTGCCAGCAGTGCGAAAGGTGGCTACACCTTC. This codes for CASSAKGGYTF.

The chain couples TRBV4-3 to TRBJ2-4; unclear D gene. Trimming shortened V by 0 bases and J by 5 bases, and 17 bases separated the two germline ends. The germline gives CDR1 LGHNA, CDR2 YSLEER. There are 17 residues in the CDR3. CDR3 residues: CASSQDWRARWENIQYF. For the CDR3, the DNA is TGCGCCAGCAGCCAAGATTGGCGCGCGCGTTGGGAAAACATTCAGTACTTC.

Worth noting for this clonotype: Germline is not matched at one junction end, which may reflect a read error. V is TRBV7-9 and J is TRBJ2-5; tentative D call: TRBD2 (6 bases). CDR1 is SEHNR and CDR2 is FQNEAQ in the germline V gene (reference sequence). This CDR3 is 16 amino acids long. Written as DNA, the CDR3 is TGTGCCAGCAGCTTAAGGGTGGCAGGGAGGCAAGAGGCCCAGTACTTC. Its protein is CASSLRVAGRQEAQYF.

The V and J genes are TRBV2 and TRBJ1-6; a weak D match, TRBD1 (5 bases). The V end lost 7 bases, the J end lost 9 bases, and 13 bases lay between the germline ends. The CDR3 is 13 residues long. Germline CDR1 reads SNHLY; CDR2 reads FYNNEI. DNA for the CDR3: TGTGCCAGCATCGGGGGGGGATCTTCACCCCTCCACTTT. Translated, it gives CASIGGGSSPLHF.

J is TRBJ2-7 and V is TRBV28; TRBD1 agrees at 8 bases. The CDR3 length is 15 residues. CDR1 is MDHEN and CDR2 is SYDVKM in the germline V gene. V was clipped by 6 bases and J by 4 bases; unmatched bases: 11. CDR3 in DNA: TGTGCCAGCAGATCTAAGTGGGACAGGAGGTACGAGCAGTACTTC. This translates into CASRSKWDRRYEQYF.

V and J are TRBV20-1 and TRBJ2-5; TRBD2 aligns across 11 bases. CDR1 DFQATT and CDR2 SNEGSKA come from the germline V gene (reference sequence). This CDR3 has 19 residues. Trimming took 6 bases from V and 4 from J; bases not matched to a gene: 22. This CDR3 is CSALTWTSGSQKGVETQYF. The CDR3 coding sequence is TGCAGTGCCCTCACCTGGACTAGCGGGTCACAGAAAGGGGTAGAGACCCAGTACTTC.

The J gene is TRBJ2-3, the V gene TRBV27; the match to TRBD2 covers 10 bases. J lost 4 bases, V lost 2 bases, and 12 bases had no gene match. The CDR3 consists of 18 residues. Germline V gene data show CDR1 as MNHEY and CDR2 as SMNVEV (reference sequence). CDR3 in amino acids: CASSLSGGAGFYSDTQYF. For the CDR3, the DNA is TGTGCCAGCAGTTTAAGCGGGGGGGCCGGTTTCTACTCAGATACGCAGTATTTT.

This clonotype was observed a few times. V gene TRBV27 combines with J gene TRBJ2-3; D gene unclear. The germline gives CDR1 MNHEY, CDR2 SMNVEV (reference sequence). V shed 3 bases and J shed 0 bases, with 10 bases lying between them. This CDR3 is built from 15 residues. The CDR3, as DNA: TGTGCCAGCAGTTTTGGTAGGGTTAGCACAGATACGCAGTATTTT. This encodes CASSFGRVSTDTQYF.

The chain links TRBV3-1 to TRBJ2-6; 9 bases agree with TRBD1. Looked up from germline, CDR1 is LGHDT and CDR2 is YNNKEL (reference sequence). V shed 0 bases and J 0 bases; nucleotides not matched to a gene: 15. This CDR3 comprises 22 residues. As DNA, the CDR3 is TGTGCCAGCAGCCAAGATCGACAGGGGGGCCTTTATGATCTCTCTGGGGCCAACGTCCTGACTTTC. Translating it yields CASSQDRQGGLYDLSGANVLTF. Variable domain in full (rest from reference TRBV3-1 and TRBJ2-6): DTAVSQTPKYLVTQMGNDKSIKCEQNLGHDTMYWYKQDSKKFLKIMFSYNNKELIINETVPNRFSPKSPDKAHLNLHINSLELGDSAVYFCASSQDRQGGLYDLSGANVLTFGAGSRLTVL.

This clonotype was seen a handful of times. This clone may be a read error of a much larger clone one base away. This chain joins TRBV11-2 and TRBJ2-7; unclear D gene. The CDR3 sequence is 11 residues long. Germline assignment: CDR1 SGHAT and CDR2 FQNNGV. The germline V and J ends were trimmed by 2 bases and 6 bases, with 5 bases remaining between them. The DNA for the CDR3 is TGTGCCAGCAGCTTAATCTTCGAGCAGTACTTC. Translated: CASSLIFEQYF.